Given below is one T cell receptor (beta chain) in context. Its specific antigen is unknown. Base qualities are not recorded, but no much larger clone differs from it by a single base. This sample is drawn from a study of cytomegalovirus exposure and HLA in healthy donors (dated by TCRdb to 2016 to 2017). Study-wide context: According to a later analysis, the 120 or so validation repertoires were produced on the same platform as the 666 repertoires of the first cohort. Along with the approximately 600-subject first cohort, a separate validation cohort of more than 90 different subjects was used. To predict cytomegalovirus infection status, the study brought together high-throughput TCR immunosequencing, statistical association of individual TCRs with disease status, and machine learning. The aim of the study was to test whether cataloging public T cell receptors could identify signatures of past pathogen exposure.

The germline V gene supplies CDR1 SGDLS and CDR2 YYNGEE. V lost 3 bases and J lost 5 bases, and the count of bases not matched to a germline gene is 6. The CDR3 measures 14 amino acids from cysteine to phenylalanine. The only DNA kept is the CDR3, 42 bases in frame from the first base. Overall results and qualifications from the work: A later analysis found that TCRs clustered in the first cohort also tended to co-occur in the roughly 120 validation repertoires, with roughly 95% of cluster scores above 0. All 120 or so repertoires were used to score co-occurrence in the validation cohort in a later analysis, because that analysis had no HLA typing for the cohort. The study listed 150 to 200 TCR beta chains as associated with cytomegalovirus. The classifier was reported to diagnose cytomegalovirus status with high specificity and sensitivity in both the original and validation cohorts. In vitro tests confirmed that a few of the cytomegalovirus-associated TCR beta chains recognize cytomegalovirus antigens. The authors suggested that the approach could potentially be generalized to other disease states and immunological phenotypes. Most TCR sequences were observed very rarely across donors, whereas some public TCRs were present in many individuals.

The library relied on the immunoSEQ multiplex PCR assay. The source study handled its data this way. A statistical classification framework was built for diagnosing cytomegalovirus status from the catalog of TCR beta chain sequences. TCRdb holds this immuneACCESS table with in-frame rearrangements only. Some clones are missing; in checked studies, unresolved V genes explain under half, and the rest has no known cause. The V and J calls and clone size are taken from that table; D and trimming were inferred from the DNA. The sample includes 100,000 to 150,000 clones, with around 90% observed a single time. Clones ranked in the top ten supply roughly 2% of the sample. Separate from the approximately 670-subject first cohort, the validation cohort of 120 subjects was the group to which the donors belonged.

The chain is encoded by TRBV9 joined to TRBJ2-7; 9 central nucleotides agree with TRBD2. Specimen: PBMCs. The sequence came from a woman aged 18-35 years in good health and CMV-seronegative. The nucleotide sequence is given as TGTGCCAGCAGCGCCGGGACTAGCTTCGACGAGCAGTACTTC. Translated, this is CASSAGTSFDEQYF.